This TCR beta chain appears in the sequencing data of a study of beta chain features in type 1 diabetes. The study, taken as a whole, reports: A moderate, significant TCRB CDR3 shortening appeared in type 1 diabetes across four CD4+ subsets.

Trimming left V 0 bases short and J 6 bases short, with 14 bases between. The CDR3 totals 14 residues. In germline, CDR1 is GTSNPN, CDR2 SVGIG (reference sequence). This clone was counted a few times. Antigen specificity is unknown. Since all of the isolated RNA was reverse transcribed, expressed TCRB transcripts were what got sequenced. Samples of naive, central memory and regulatory T cells yielded a mean of about 3.6 million reads. Sequencing used immunoSEQ multiplex PCR; TCRdb keeps in-frame clones, though not all of them. The sample has 630,000 or so clones; around an eighth are singletons. The source of this sequence is a young man with type 1 diabetes. The gene calls are TRBV30 and TRBJ2-5, with no clear D. Input material: naive CD4+ T cells from blood. The CDR3 nucleotides read TGTGCCTGGAGTGTACTAAGAGATCTTAAGACCCAGTACTTC. Its protein is CAWSVLRDLKTQYF.